The following is a T cell receptor (beta chain) sequence with its context. These data come from a study of CD8+ T cells in alopecia areata. The length of the CDR3 is 16 residues. V lost 5 bases to trimming and J lost 0 bases; unmatched junction nucleotides: 6. In germline, CDR1 is SGHAT, CDR2 FQNNGV. Extraction of RNA preceded its reverse transcription into cDNA, which served as the sequencing template. The data were produced by immunoSEQ multiplex PCR, yet TCRdb's version contains in-frame clones alone and is incomplete. The table includes approximately 170,000 clones, 60% detected once. Stated treatment: oral pan-JAK inhibitor, 5-10 mg twice daily.

The genes are TRBV11-2 and TRBJ2-3; 9 positions agree with TRBD2. Here the sequenced sample was CD4+ T cells sorted from blood, taken at week 24, from a patient treated with tofacitinib. This clonotype originated in a human donor with alopecia areata. This chain's CDR3 is CASSLRLAVSTDTQYF. The CDR3 DNA is TGTGCCAGCAGCCTACGACTAGCGGTTAGCACAGATACGCAGTATTTT.